The subject of this entry is one T cell receptor beta chain. This sample is part of a study of blood T cell repertoires in COVID-19. Across the study: Acute and convalescent COVID-19 specimens originated in the United States, Italy and Spain. Nucleic acid was either cDNA or gDNA, and it came from T cells, B-cell-depleted T cells, or PBMCs.

Germline V gene sequence: CDR1 SEHNR, CDR2 FQNEAQ (reference sequence). The CDR3 is 14 residues long. V was shortened by 3 bases and J by 1 base, with 8 bases between the two germline ends. Original handling: Estimated nucleated cell counts came from reference gene primer amplification. Some clones are missing from TCRdb's copy, which holds only in-frame ones; the method was immunoSEQ multiplex PCR. V and J calls and clone size are given by that table; D and trimming were obtained from the DNA. The sample includes some 250,000 clones, more than 85% of them seen just once. The sequenced sample was peripheral blood. The rearrangement uses TRBV7-9 and TRBJ2-3; TRBD1 is a possible D gene (5 bases). The receptor was derived from a woman aged 70-85 years with active or convalescent COVID-19. The CDR3 nucleotides are TGTGCCAGCAGCTTCTCAGGGCGCACAGATACGCAGTATTTT. Translation gives CASSFSGRTDTQYF.